These T cell receptor beta chains were read from a single sample in a study of blood T cell repertoires in COVID-19. The data were produced by immunoSEQ multiplex PCR, yet TCRdb's version contains in-frame clones alone and is incomplete. The sample lists about 140,000 clones, more than 80% seen once, with about 5.8% in the top ten. Sequences were obtained from peripheral blood. These receptors originate from a human donor in a cohort sampled during active COVID-19. CDR3s include the opening cysteine and the closing phenylalanine or tryptophan. A D gene is named only where the DNA matches it firmly. A row's size may be missing; if present it is once, few, many or a size class.

abundance | j_gene | d_gene | v_gene | CDR3nt | CDR3aa
- | TRBJ1-5 | - | TRBV7-2 | TGTGCCAGCAGCTGGAGGAGCGGGGTCGATCAGCCCCAGCATTTT | CASSWRSGVDQPQHF
- | TRBJ2-1 | - | TRBV11-3 | TGTGCCAGCAGCCCTATGGGGAGCTCCTACAATGAGCAGTTCTTC | CASSPMGSSYNEQFF
- | TRBJ1-1 | TRBD1 | TRBV5-1 | TGCGCCAGCAGCTTGGCCGCGGACAGGTCCGAAGCTTTCTTT | CASSLAADRSEAFF
- | TRBJ1-4 | - | TRBV6-4 | TGTGCCACCTGCGGGGGGGGTGGAGAAAAACTGTTTTTT | CATCGGGGEKLFF
- | TRBJ2-3 | TRBD2 | TRBV27 | TGTGCCAGCAGTTTTCAACTAGCGGGGCCAGATACGCAGTATTTT | CASSFQLAGPDTQYF
- | TRBJ1-5 | - | TRBV19 | TGTGCCAGTAGTCAAAGTGGAGGCAATCAGCCCCAGCATTTT | CASSQSGGNQPQHF
- | TRBJ1-1 | - | TRBV2 | TGTGCCAGCAGCCTCCAGGGGTTGAACACTGAAGCTTTCTTT | CASSLQGLNTEAFF
- | TRBJ1-3 | - | TRBV21-1 | TGTGCCAGCACAAAGAGGGACAGGGGGCGATCCCGCAGTGGAAACACCATATATTTT | CASTKRDRGRSRSGNTIYF
- | TRBJ1-2 | - | TRBV28 | TGTGCCAGCAGTTTGGGGGGAAACTATGGCTACACCTTC | CASSLGGNYGYTF
few | TRBJ2-3 | - | TRBV7-9 | TGTGCCAGCAGCTTGGACGCGGGAACAGATACGCAGTATTTT | CASSLDAGTDTQYF
- | TRBJ2-7 | TRBD1 | TRBV27 | TGTGCCAGCAGTTTAACCCGGGACAGGGCATACTACGAGCAGTACTTC | CASSLTRDRAYYEQYF
- | TRBJ2-1 | - | TRBV4-3 | TGCGCCAGCAGCCGCTCCACCGGTCGGTACAATGAGCAGTTCTTC | CASSRSTGRYNEQFF
once | TRBJ2-3 | - | TRBV14 | TGTGCCAGCAGCCAGGCCCTCACAGATACGCAGTATTTT | CASSQALTDTQYF
- | TRBJ2-4 | - | TRBV4-1 | TGCGCCAGCAGCCAAGCCCCCGAAAACATTCAGTACTTC | CASSQAPENIQYF
- | TRBJ1-5 | - | TRBV24-1 | TGTGCCACCAGTGAAACAAGAAATAGCAATCAGCCCCAGCATTTT | CATSETRNSNQPQHF
- | TRBJ2-3 | TRBD2 | TRBV5-4 | TGTGCCAGCAGCTTAGGACCTAGCGGGGCTGGAGGGCCCACAGATACGCAGTATTTT | CASSLGPSGAGGPTDTQYF
- | TRBJ2-2 | TRBD1 | TRBV14 | TGTGCCAGCAGCCAAGGGGACAGGGGGTCCCCGTGGAACACCGGGGAGCTGTTTTTT | CASSQGDRGSPWNTGELFF
- | TRBJ1-1 | TRBD1 | TRBV15 | TGTGCCACCAGCAGAGATTTTTCTGGGACAGGGAAAGCTTTCTTT | CATSRDFSGTGKAFF
once | TRBJ1-1 | - | TRBV5-4 | TGTGCCAGCAGCTTGACAGCCATGAACACTGAAGCTTTCTTT | CASSLTAMNTEAFF
- | TRBJ1-6 | - | TRBV6-2/TRBV6-3 | TGTGCCAGCAGTTACTCTACAGGGACACCCCTCCACTTT | CASSYSTGTPLHF
few | TRBJ1-1 | - | TRBV19 | TGTGCCAGTAGTATAGGGGGAGAAGGGAACACTGAAGCTTTCTTT | CASSIGGEGNTEAFF
few | TRBJ1-5 | - | TRBV14 | TGTGCCAGCAGCCAGAGTAGCAATCAGCCCCAGCATTTT | CASSQSSNQPQHF
- | TRBJ1-2 | - | TRBV6-1 | TGTGCCAGCAGTGAAGCTCGAAAAGGACAGTACGTTAACTATGGCTACACCTTC | CASSEARKGQYVNYGYTF
once | TRBJ2-2 | TRBD2 | TRBV7-2 | TGTGCCAGCAGCCGGGGGACTGGCGGGGGACTCGGGGAGCTGTTTTTT | CASSRGTGGGLGELFF
few | TRBJ1-6 | - | TRBV5-5 | TGTGCCAGCAGCTTGAGCCGTGGGGGCGCCGGTGGCTCACCCCTCCACTTT | CASSLSRGGAGGSPLHF
few | TRBJ1-1 | TRBD1 | TRBV12-3/TRBV12-4 | TGTGCCAGCACCAAGACAGGGGTCACTGAAGCTTTCTTT | CASTKTGVTEAFF
- | TRBJ2-3 | - | TRBV12-5 | TGTGCTAGTGGTTTCGGGGATACGCAGTATTTT | CASGFGDTQYF
- | TRBJ1-5 | TRBD1 | TRBV5-5 | TGTGCCAGCAGCTCGACAGGGCCATCCAATCAGCCCCAGCATTTT | CASSSTGPSNQPQHF
- | TRBJ1-1 | TRBD1 | TRBV7-2 | TGTGCCAGCAGCAGAGGCCCCCCTTACAGGGGGAGGATCACTGAAGCTTTCTTT | CASSRGPPYRGRITEAFF
- | TRBJ1-1 | - | TRBV6-5 | TGTGCCAGCAGAGACGCAGGGATGGCTGAAGCTTTCTTT | CASRDAGMAEAFF
- | TRBJ2-2 | - | TRBV18 | TGTGCCAGCTCCTCGTCGGGCGGGGAGCTGTTTTTT | CASSSSGGELFF
- | TRBJ2-5 | TRBD2 | TRBV2 | TGTGCCAGCAGACCTAGCGGAAAAGAGACCCAGTACTTC | CASRPSGKETQYF
- | TRBJ1-2 | - | TRBV5-6 | TGTGCCAGCAGCTTGGCGGGGGATAACTATGGCTACACCTTC | CASSLAGDNYGYTF
- | TRBJ1-1 | - | TRBV21-1 | TGTGCCAGCTACGATTTGGGGGAGGACACTGAAGCTTTCTTT | CASYDLGEDTEAFF
- | TRBJ2-5 | TRBD2 | TRBV7-2 | TGTGCCAGCAGCTTAGCGCTAGCGGGGGGGTACCAAGAGACCCAGTACTTC | CASSLALAGGYQETQYF
- | TRBJ1-6 | - | TRBV14 | TGTGCCAGCAGCCAAGTTGGACCGGGACAACGCCTCCACTTT | CASSQVGPGQRLHF
- | TRBJ2-3 | TRBD1 | TRBV5-4 | TGTGCCAGCAGCGACAGGGAGAACACGCAGTATTTT | CASSDRENTQYF
- | TRBJ1-2 | TRBD1 | TRBV6-7 | TGTGCCAGCAGTTACGGTCTTGGCAGGGGGAGTTTTAACTATGGCTACACCTTC | CASSYGLGRGSFNYGYTF
- | TRBJ2-3 | - | TRBV13 | TGTGCCAGCAGCCCGCTTAGGGGCGGTGGAGACACAGATACGCAGTATTTT | CASSPLRGGGDTDTQYF
- | TRBJ1-2 | TRBD1 | TRBV7-3 | TGTGCCAGCAGCCAACAGGGGGGGTATGGCTACACCTTC | CASSQQGGYGYTF
- | TRBJ1-2 | - | TRBV11-2 | TGTGCCAGCAGCTTAGGGCTAGGGGGTGGCTATGGCTACACCTTC | CASSLGLGGGYGYTF
- | TRBJ1-2 | - | TRBV5-1 | TGCGCCAGCAGCTCATTTTCAGTGAATGCCAACTATGGCTACACCTTC | CASSSFSVNANYGYTF
- | TRBJ2-5 | TRBD2 | TRBV29-1 | TGCAGCGTTGAACCATTAGCGGGGGGAGGAGAGACCCAGTACTTC | CSVEPLAGGGETQYF
- | TRBJ1-6 | TRBD1 | TRBV7-9 | TGTGCCAGCAGCTTAAGTGGGACAGTGAATTCACCCCTCCACTTT | CASSLSGTVNSPLHF
once | TRBJ2-3 | TRBD2 | TRBV3-1/TRBV3-2 | TGTGCCAGCAGCCAGGAGACTAGCGGGGCTTCAGATACGCAGTATTTT | CASSQETSGASDTQYF
- | TRBJ1-4 | - | TRBV2 | TGTGCCAGCAGTGTGGGACAACCCCTTGGCAAACTGTTTTTT | CASSVGQPLGKLFF
- | TRBJ2-2 | TRBD1 | TRBV25-1 | TGTGCCAGCAGGGGGACAGGGCGCACCGGGGAGCTGTTTTTT | CASRGTGRTGELFF
- | TRBJ2-5 | TRBD1 | TRBV3-1/TRBV3-2 | TGTGCCAGCAGCCGGACAGGGATCCAAGAGACCCAGTACTTC | CASSRTGIQETQYF
- | TRBJ2-7 | - | TRBV5-1 | TGCGCCAGCAGCTTGGGGACAATCGGGGAGCAGTACTTC | CASSLGTIGEQYF
few | TRBJ1-1 | TRBD1 | TRBV5-1 | TGCGCCAGCAGCTTGACAGGGGGTGACACTGAAGCTTTCTTT | CASSLTGGDTEAFF
- | TRBJ2-7 | TRBD1 | TRBV5-4 | TGTGCCAGCAGCTTGGCCCTTAGTGGACAGGGTTCCTACGAGCAGTACTTC | CASSLALSGQGSYEQYF
once | TRBJ1-1 | TRBD1 | TRBV27 | TGTGCCAGCAGCCCTCCGGGACAGGGGGCCGAAGCTTTCTTT | CASSPPGQGAEAFF
- | TRBJ2-7 | - | TRBV3-1/TRBV3-2 | TGTGCCAGCAGCCAAGAGAGTAGGGGAGAGCAGTACTTC | CASSQESRGEQYF
once | TRBJ2-7 | TRBD1 | TRBV9 | TGTGCCAGCAGCGTCGGACAGGGGGCGCAGAGCGAGCAGTACTTC | CASSVGQGAQSEQYF
- | TRBJ2-2 | - | TRBV19 | TGTGCCAGTTCTCTGGACACCCGTACACGCGAGGAGCTGTTTTTT | CASSLDTRTREELFF
- | TRBJ2-2 | TRBD2 | TRBV2 | TGTGCCAGCAGCCACCAGCGGGGGGGCGATGTCGGGGAGCTGTTTTTT | CASSHQRGGDVGELFF
- | TRBJ2-7 | - | TRBV12-1 | TGCGCGCCGCGACAGGGGGTAGGGTACGAGCAGTACTTC | CAPRQGVGYEQYF
- | TRBJ2-1 | TRBD2 | TRBV6-5 | TGTGCCAGCAGTTACGAGGGGAGGGCCATTGAGCAGTTCTTC | CASSYEGRAIEQFF
- | TRBJ1-1 | - | TRBV5-1 | TGCGCCAGCAGCGAGCTTCCGGGGAACACTGAAGCTTTCTTT | CASSELPGNTEAFF